These T cell receptor beta chains were read from a single sample in a study of identical twins. MiXCR, run by TCRdb on the 5' RACE reads, gives a single entry per CDR3 protein. Among 650,000 to 750,000 distinct CDR3 sequences listed, around 20% were seen once. This sample also appeared in a second study, on T cells expressing NK-cell markers.

Sequencing was done on a sample of PBMCs. These receptors originate from a woman under 30 in good health. The CDR3 runs from the conserved cysteine through the conserved F or W. A D gene is named only where the DNA matches it firmly. Expanded clones get a size class; other rows say once, few or many, or leave the size out.

DNA,CDR3,V,size,D,J
TGTGCCAGCAGCATCGGAGCGCCCGGCACTGAAGCTTTCTTT,CASSIGAPGTEAFF,TRBV6-2/TRBV6-3,few,NA,TRBJ1-1
TGCGCCAGCAGCGAACAGGGTCTGGGCACTGAAGCTTTCTTT,CASSEQGLGTEAFF,TRBV5-1,few,NA,TRBJ1-1
TGTGCCATCTCCCCCCTAAGGGACCAAGAGACCCAGTACTTC,CAISPLRDQETQYF,TRBV10-3,many,NA,TRBJ2-5
TGCGCCAGCAGCACAGAGACAGTTTCAGATACGCAGTATTTT,CASSTETVSDTQYF,TRBV5-1,NA,NA,TRBJ2-3
TGTGCCAGCAGTTTCGCTATGTTCTACGAGCAGTACTTC,CASSFAMFYEQYF,TRBV12-3/TRBV12-4,few,NA,TRBJ2-7
TGCAGTGCTAGAGATCGGCTAGCGAATACCTACAATGAGCAGTTCTTC,CSARDRLANTYNEQFF,TRBV20-1,few,NA,TRBJ2-1
TGCAGCGTGGGGGGACAGAGTAATCAGCCCCAGCATTTT,CSVGGQSNQPQHF,TRBV29-1,NA,TRBD1,TRBJ1-5
TGTGCCAGCAGCCCCGCTGGCAGGGCAAACAATGAGCAGTTCTTC,CASSPAGRANNEQFF,TRBV5-6,few,NA,TRBJ2-1
TGTGCCAGCAGCTTACTCAGGGGCTTAGAAAGTCGGCAGTTCTTC,CASSLLRGLESRQFF,TRBV7-6,NA,NA,TRBJ2-1
TGTGCCAGCAGATGGGTTGACAGGGGGCCTCAGTACTTC,CASRWVDRGPQYF,TRBV27,NA,TRBD1,TRBJ2-4
TGTGCCAGCAGCTTTCGGGGCCAACGGGGGGGCACAGATACGCAGTATTTT,CASSFRGQRGGTDTQYF,TRBV4-2,many,TRBD2,TRBJ2-3
TGTGCCAGCAGCAAAGATGGAGATACGCAGTATTTT,CASSKDGDTQYF,TRBV21-1,NA,NA,TRBJ2-3
TGCGCCACCTCTATGTCAGGGGCCACCTACGAGCAGTACTTC,CATSMSGATYEQYF,TRBV5-1,many,NA,TRBJ2-7
TGTGCCAGCAGCCCTCAAGCGGGAGGTATTGGCGAGCAGTACTTC,CASSPQAGGIGEQYF,TRBV7-7,few,TRBD2,TRBJ2-7
TGTGCCAGCGGCGACCGGACAGAGCAGTTCTTC,CASGDRTEQFF,TRBV3-1,NA,NA,TRBJ2-1
TGTGCCATCAGTGAGGACAGAGCCTATTTGCCCCAGCATTTT,CAISEDRAYLPQHF,TRBV10-3,many,NA,TRBJ1-5